Shown below are 18 T cell receptor beta chains from a single sample sequenced in a study of blood T cell repertoires in COVID-19. Sequenced by immunoSEQ multiplex PCR; TCRdb stores in-frame clones only, minus some. Of a few hundred thousand clones listed, roughly 86% were seen once; the top ten hold 1.7%. Sequencing used PBMCs or T cells enriched from blood (not recorded which). These receptors originate from a woman under 40 who had recovered from COVID-19.

The gene calls are TRBV6-2 or TRBV6-3 and TRBJ2-2; D not certain. The germline V gene has CDR1 MNHEY and CDR2 SVGEGT. V was clipped by 4 bases and J by 2 bases, with 14 bases between them. This CDR3 is built from 16 residues. The CDR3 nucleotides read TGTGCCAGCAGTTCATGGCCAACCCCTAACACCGGGGAGCTGTTTTTT. Its protein product is CASSSWPTPNTGELFF.

The V gene is TRBV7-3, the J gene TRBJ2-1; TRBD1 matches 9 bases. CDR1 is SGHTA and CDR2 is FQGTGA in the germline V gene. CDR3 length: 14 residues. V was clipped by 1 base and J by 8 bases; unmatched bases: 3. The DNA of the CDR3 is TGTGCCAGCAGCTTAAACAGGGGGCTCGATGAGCAGTTCTTC. This sequence encodes CASSLNRGLDEQFF.

CDR3 region: CASSTTFYEQYF. Here the CDR3 DNA reads TGTGCCAGCAGTACTACCTTCTACGAGCAGTACTTC. This sequence joins TRBV12-3 or TRBV12-4 and TRBJ2-7; D remains unclear. The germline V and J ends were trimmed by 5 bases and 3 bases, with 8 bases remaining between them. The CDR3 is 12 residues long.

A single count supports this clone. The chain links TRBV6-1 to TRBJ1-1; 8 bases match TRBD1. The J segment lost 1 base and the V segment lost 4 bases, leaving 8 bases of the junction unmatched. CDR3 size: 16 residues. Germline assignment: CDR1 MNHNS and CDR2 SASEGT. The CDR3 reads CASSARAGTGNTEAFF. DNA of the CDR3: TGTGCCAGCAGTGCCAGAGCCGGGACAGGGAACACTGAAGCTTTCTTT.

This clone appeared once. The chain links TRBV27 to TRBJ2-7, with 11 bases that match TRBD2. With 7 bases clipped from V and 2 bases from J, the junction kept 7 bases outside the gene matches. The CDR3 totals 15 residues. CDR1 and CDR2 (germline): MNHEY, SMNVEV (reference sequence). CDR3 DNA sequence: TGTGCCAGCATCAGCACTAGCGGGAGACCCTACGAGCAGTACTTC. Its protein product is CASISTSGRPYEQYF.

The CDR3 protein is CASSQVARRGLNTEAFF. For the CDR3, the DNA is TGCGCCAGCAGCCAAGTCGCCCGCAGGGGTCTGAACACTGAAGCTTTCTTT. The V call is TRBV4-1, the J call TRBJ1-1; tentative D call: TRBD1 (6 bases). This CDR3 comprises 17 residues. The germline V gene has CDR1 MGHRA and CDR2 YSYEKL. V was shortened by 1 base and J by 0 bases, with 15 bases between the two germline ends.

J is TRBJ2-1 and V is TRBV7-9; D may be TRBD1 (5 bases). The germline V gene encodes CDR1 SEHNR and CDR2 FQNEAQ (reference sequence). V lost 4 bases to trimming and J lost 0 bases, with 10 bases between them. The CDR3 covers 15 residues. CDR3 loop: CASSSADSSYNEQFF. In DNA, the CDR3 is TGTGCCAGCAGCTCCGCTGACAGCTCCTACAATGAGCAGTTCTTC. Supplemented by reference TRBV7-9 and TRBJ2-1, the full variable domain reads DTGVSQNPRHKITKRGQNVTFRCDPISEHNRLYWYRQTLGQGPEFLTYFQNEAQLEKSRLLSDRFSAERPKGSFSTLEIQRTEQGDSAMYLCASSSADSSYNEQFFGPGTRLTVL.

This clone has just one count. This sequence joins TRBV18 and TRBJ1-2; TRBD1 matches at 9 bases. The germline CDR1 and CDR2 sequences are KGHSH and LQKENI. The J segment lost 7 bases and the V segment lost 5 bases, leaving 2 bases of the junction unmatched. The CDR3 runs to 12 residues. The CDR3 DNA reads as TGTGCCAGCTCAACAGGGGGCTCTGGCTACACCTTC. This encodes CASSTGGSGYTF.

This clone was detected once. The rearrangement links TRBV30 to TRBJ1-1; D uncertain. CDR3 length: 14 residues. V was trimmed by 4 bases and J by 3 bases, leaving 15 bases between them. In germline, CDR1 is GTSNPN, CDR2 SVGIG (reference sequence). The CDR3 sequence: CAWTFGWEDTEAFF. In DNA form, the CDR3 reads TGTGCCTGGACTTTTGGGTGGGAGGACACTGAAGCTTTCTTT.

The rearrangement joins TRBV4-3 to TRBJ2-3; 11 bases line up with TRBD2. The CDR3 has 16 amino acids. The germline CDR1 and CDR2 sequences are LGHNA and YSLEER. Trimming took 0 bases from V and 4 from J; bases not matched to a gene: 3. The CDR3 sequence: CASSQDLAGGPDTQYF. In DNA, the CDR3 is TGCGCCAGCAGCCAAGACCTAGCGGGGGGCCCAGATACGCAGTATTTT.

The chain employs TRBV19 and TRBJ2-7; 9 nucleotides match TRBD1. The germline gives CDR1 LNHDA, CDR2 SQIVND (reference sequence). The CDR3 length is 15 residues. V lost 5 bases to trimming and J lost 5 bases; unmatched junction nucleotides: 10. The CDR3 protein is CASSVGGQGINEQYF. The CDR3 bases are TGTGCCAGTAGTGTGGGGGGACAGGGAATCAACGAGCAGTACTTC.

J is TRBJ2-1 and V is TRBV3-1 (or the pseudogene TRBV3-2); perhaps TRBD2 as D (6 bases). The germline V gene encodes CDR1 LGHDT and CDR2 YNNKEL (reference sequence). CDR3 size: 19 residues. Trimming took off 4 bases at V and 6 bases at J, with 28 bases between the two ends. The CDR3 loop reads CASSPDGQGPEGPRNEQFF. In nucleotides, the CDR3 is TGTGCCAGCAGCCCGGACGGACAAGGCCCGGAGGGCCCTCGCAATGAGCAGTTCTTC.

This clone was recorded once. DNA of the CDR3: TGTGCCAGCCACAGGGAGGGGAGCGAAGCTTTCTTT. It yields the protein CASHREGSEAFF. The rearrangement links TRBV6-5 to TRBJ1-1, with a possible D match to TRBD1 (6 bases). Trimming shortened V by 8 bases and J by 8 bases, and 15 bases separated the two germline ends. The CDR3 length is 12 residues. Germline lookup yields CDR1 MNHEY and CDR2 SVGAGI.

V is TRBV19 and J is TRBJ1-1; a possible D gene is TRBD1 (5 bases). With 5 bases removed from V and 0 bases from J, the gap between germline ends came to 13 bases. The germline CDR1 and CDR2 sequences are LNHDA and SQIVND (reference sequence). This CDR3 is built from 15 residues. The CDR3 DNA is TGTGCCAGTAGTGTTCCCCGACAGTTGAACACTGAAGCTTTCTTT. Its protein is CASSVPRQLNTEAFF.

The chain links TRBV29-1 to TRBJ1-2; 9 bases are shared with TRBD1. Per the germline V gene, CDR1 is SQVTM and CDR2 is ANQGSEA. This CDR3 has 13 amino acids. V lost 7 bases, J lost 6 bases, and 9 bases stayed unmatched. The CDR3 reads CSARDRVRDGYTF. In DNA, the CDR3 is TGCAGCGCGAGGGACAGGGTGCGTGATGGCTACACCTTC.

CDR3 bases: TGCGCCAGCAGTGAGTCCCCTAGTATGGATGAGCAGTTCTTC. It is translated as CASSESPSMDEQFF. The genes are TRBV10-1 and TRBJ2-1; D is uncertain. The CDR3 runs 14 residues. The V end lost 0 bases, the J end lost 8 bases, and 11 bases lay between the germline ends. Germline-derived CDR1 and CDR2 are WNHNN and SYGVQD (reference sequence).

This rearrangement joins TRBV9 to TRBJ1-6; maybe TRBD1 (5 bases). The CDR3 covers 14 residues. Germline V gene sequence: CDR1 SGDLS, CDR2 YYNGEE. V lost 1 base to trimming and J lost 8 bases, with 10 bases between them. CDR3 sequence (DNA): TGTGCCAGCAGCGTAAAACAGGTCGATTCACCCCTCCACTTT. Protein: CASSVKQVDSPLHF.

This chain connects TRBV2 to TRBJ2-3, with 7 bases matching TRBD2. Germline CDR1 reads SNHLY; CDR2 reads FYNNEI. The CDR3 runs to 14 residues. V dropped 4 bases and J dropped 0; count of bases not matched to a gene: 1. The CDR3 reads CASSALASTDTQYF. In DNA, the CDR3 is TGTGCCAGCAGTGCACTAGCGAGCACAGATACGCAGTATTTT.